Below are 9 T cell receptor beta chains sequenced from a single sample in a study of human T cells and chemical hapten exposure. One entry per CDR3 protein, called by TCRdb with MiXCR from the RACE reads. The table records 280,000 or so distinct CDR3 sequences, about 7.7% of them present only once. Time point given: pre-sensitization, week 0. Treatment in this sample: therapeutic diphenylcyclopropenone sensitization with weekly scalp DPC. This sample comprised whole blood, obtained in connection with sensitization to the hapten diphenylcyclopropenone (DPC). The receptors were sampled from a man in his late teens or twenties with alopecia areata. Some clones in this sample may be carry-over from other donors' samples.

This chain uses TRBV6-6 with TRBJ2-5, with 9 nucleotides matching TRBD1. Germline V gene lookup returns CDR1 MNHNY and CDR2 SVGAGI (reference sequence). V was pared by 0 bases and J by 1 base, with 12 bases of the junction left unmatched. This CDR3 region has 19 residues. This CDR3 is CASSYSPIPGTGSQETQYF. The CDR3, as DNA: TGTGCCAGCAGTTACTCGCCCATACCCGGGACAGGGAGCCAAGAGACCCAGTACTTC.

This clonotype was detected only a few times. The V call is TRBV6-2 or TRBV6-3, the J call TRBJ2-3; tentative D call: TRBD2 (5 bases). Germline CDR1 MNHEY, CDR2 SVGEGT. The V end was cut by 2 bases, the J end by 4 bases, with 7 bases between. CDR3 size: 13 residues. DNA of the CDR3: TGTGCCAGCAGTTACACGAGGGCAGATACGCAGTATTTT. Protein product: CASSYTRADTQYF.

V gene TRBV13 combines with J gene TRBJ2-3; 9 bases are shared with TRBD1. The germline V gene has CDR1 PRHDT and CDR2 FYEKMQ (reference sequence). V lost 3 bases, J lost 5 bases, and 9 bases stayed unmatched. CDR3 length: 16 residues. CDR3 sequence (DNA): TGTGCCAGCAGCTTGTCACGGACAGGGGAGAAAGATACGCAGTATTTT. This gives the protein CASSLSRTGEKDTQYF. The variable domain in full, with the rest retrieved from reference TRBV13 and TRBJ2-3, is AAGVIQSPRHLIKEKRETATLKCYPIPRHDTVYWYQQGPGQDPQFLISFYEKMQSDKGSIPDRFSAQQFSDYHSELNMSSLELGDSALYFCASSLSRTGEKDTQYFGPGTRLTVL.

The chain uses TRBV7-3 and TRBJ1-2; perhaps TRBD1 as D (5 bases). The CDR3 length is 16 residues. Germline-derived CDR1 and CDR2 are SGHTA and FQGTGA. V was trimmed by 5 bases and J by 4 bases, leaving 20 bases between them. This CDR3 reads CASSKIRDWEGYGYTF. The CDR3 region has the DNA TGTGCCAGCAGCAAAATCCGGGACTGGGAAGGCTATGGCTACACCTTC.

This clonotype was observed at least ten times. Here the CDR3 DNA reads TGTGCCAGCAGCGTAGGGACAGGGGCGGACATTCAGTACTTC. Protein: CASSVGTGADIQYF. This chain connects TRBV9 to TRBJ2-4; the match to TRBD1 covers 9 bases. Unmatched junction bases numbered 3, after V lost 0 bases and J lost 8 bases. This CDR3 spans 14 amino acids. Per germline, CDR1 SGDLS and CDR2 YYNGEE.

The V and J genes are TRBV4-1 and TRBJ1-5; the D gene is possibly TRBD1 (5 bases). Germline-derived CDR1 and CDR2 are MGHRA and YSYEKL. The CDR3 runs 17 residues. V dropped 0 bases and J dropped 0 bases, with 12 bases sitting between them. The CDR3 region is CASSQDPGPFSNQPQHF. CDR3 DNA sequence: TGCGCCAGCAGCCAAGACCCAGGGCCTTTTAGCAATCAGCCCCAGCATTTT.

The chain carries TRBV7-2 and TRBJ2-1, with D perhaps TRBD1 or TRBD2 (5 bases each). Trimming pared 4 bases from V and 5 bases from J, leaving 9 bases between. The germline CDR1 and CDR2 sequences are SGHTA and FQGNSA. The CDR3 extends over 13 amino acids. CDR3 nucleotides: TGTGCCAGCAGCTCACGAGGGGACAATGAGCAGTTCTTC. Amino acid sequence: CASSSRGDNEQFF.

This clonotype was picked up many times. This chain links TRBV7-2 with TRBJ1-1; TRBD1 might be the D (6 bases). Trimming took off 5 bases at V and 4 bases at J, with 14 bases between the two ends. This CDR3 region has 14 residues. The V gene's germline CDR1 is SGHTA and CDR2 FQGNSA. The CDR3 region has the DNA TGTGCCAGCAGCCGTTTGGGGGGGCGCACTGAAGCTTTCTTT. Protein: CASSRLGGRTEAFF.

The V gene is TRBV4-3, the J gene TRBJ1-4; no firm D call. The germline V and J ends were trimmed by 0 bases and 5 bases, with 19 bases remaining between them. The CDR3 runs 18 residues. The germline V gene has CDR1 LGHNA and CDR2 YSLEER. CDR3 sequence: CASSQDWVVADLNEKLFF. CDR3 sequence (DNA): TGCGCCAGCAGCCAAGATTGGGTGGTGGCTGATCTCAATGAAAAACTGTTTTTT.